Listed below are T cell receptor beta chains from one sample, sequenced in a study of CD8+CD57+ T cells in acquired aplastic anemia. One entry per CDR3 protein, called by TCRdb with MiXCR from the reads. Of 75,000 to 80,000 distinct CDR3 sequences listed, around 70% were seen once; the top ten hold about 82%. The sequencing input was sorted CD4+, CD8+, or CD8+CD57+ T cells (not recorded which) from PBMCs. These receptors all come from a human donor with aplastic anemia. Both conserved end residues are part of each CDR3. D genes are given only for firm matches. Some rows have no size entry. The others give once, few or many, or a class for an expanded clone.

length: 14
J: TRBJ2-1
size: once
D: TRBD1
V: TRBV6-1
CDR3: CASSEGQVYNEQFF
DNA: TGTGCCAGCAGTGAGGGACAGGTTTACAATGAGCAGTTCTTC

length: 14
J: TRBJ2-5
size: few
D: TRBD1
V: TRBV19
CDR3: CASRKTGGQETQYF
DNA: TGTGCCAGTAGGAAGACAGGGGGCCAAGAGACCCAGTACTTC

length: 12
J: TRBJ2-7
size: NA
D: NA
V: TRBV29-1
CDR3: CSVVQRGHEQYF
DNA: TGCAGCGTTGTTCAACGGGGGCACGAGCAGTACTTC

length: 13
J: TRBJ2-7
size: NA
D: NA
V: TRBV7-2
CDR3: CASSLRGFYEQYF
DNA: TGTGCCAGCAGCTTGAGGGGATTCTACGAGCAGTACTTC

length: 15
J: TRBJ2-7
size: NA
D: NA
V: TRBV7-6
CDR3: CASSVAPAASYEQYF
DNA: TGTGCCAGCAGTGTGGCTCCAGCAGCATCCTACGAGCAGTACTTC

length: 11
J: TRBJ2-7
size: few
D: NA
V: TRBV29-1
CDR3: CSVKDGYEQYF
DNA: TGCAGCGTAAAGGACGGCTACGAGCAGTACTTC

length: 13
J: TRBJ1-1
size: few
D: NA
V: TRBV29-1
CDR3: CSVAVGRDTEAFF
DNA: TGCAGCGTTGCGGTGGGGCGTGACACTGAAGCTTTCTTT

length: 12
J: TRBJ2-1
size: NA
D: NA
V: TRBV19
CDR3: CASADRYNEQFF
DNA: TGTGCCAGTGCTGACAGATACAATGAGCAGTTCTTC

length: 13
J: TRBJ1-5
size: NA
D: NA
V: TRBV7-9
CDR3: CASSLGTNQPQHF
DNA: TGTGCCAGCAGCTTAGGCACCAATCAGCCCCAGCATTTT

length: 15
J: TRBJ2-1
size: NA
D: TRBD2
V: TRBV10-1
CDR3: CASSDVAGGRREQFF
DNA: TGCGCCAGCAGTGACGTAGCGGGAGGGCGTAGAGAGCAGTTCTTC

length: 15
J: TRBJ2-4
size: NA
D: TRBD1
V: TRBV2
CDR3: CASNGQGALGNIQYF
DNA: TGTGCCAGCAACGGACAGGGGGCTCTGGGAAACATTCAGTACTTC

length: 17
J: TRBJ2-1
size: many
D: NA
V: TRBV20-1
CDR3: CSARDLFGLGVINEQFF
DNA: TGCAGTGCTAGAGATCTGTTCGGTTTGGGGGTGATCAATGAGCAGTTCTTC

length: 14
J: TRBJ2-1
size: NA
D: NA
V: TRBV24-1
CDR3: CATKEGPGYNEQFF
DNA: TGTGCCACCAAGGAGGGGCCGGGATACAATGAGCAGTTCTTC

length: 13
J: TRBJ1-5
size: NA
D: NA
V: TRBV15
CDR3: CATMGEGNQPQHF
DNA: TGTGCCACCATGGGGGAGGGGAATCAGCCCCAGCATTTT

length: 18
J: TRBJ1-4
size: NA
D: TRBD1
V: TRBV14
CDR3: CASSRGKDRGLRGEKLFF
DNA: TGTGCCAGCAGCCGAGGAAAGGACAGGGGGCTGCGAGGTGAAAAACTGTTTTTT

length: 15
J: TRBJ2-3
size: NA
D: TRBD2
V: TRBV4-2
CDR3: CASSQGGAGEDTQYF
DNA: TGTGCCAGCAGCCAAGGGGGAGCGGGAGAAGATACGCAGTATTTT

length: 15
J: TRBJ2-5
size: NA
D: NA
V: TRBV10-2
CDR3: CASSYTQGDRETQYF
DNA: TGCGCCAGCAGCTACACACAGGGAGATCGAGAGACCCAGTACTTC

length: 16
J: TRBJ2-3
size: NA
D: NA
V: TRBV20-1
CDR3: CSALQEKGPGTDTQYF
DNA: TGCAGTGCCCTTCAGGAGAAGGGGCCGGGCACAGATACGCAGTATTTT

length: 15
J: TRBJ2-2
size: NA
D: TRBD1
V: TRBV6-2/TRBV6-3
CDR3: CASSATGRGTGELFF
DNA: TGTGCCAGCAGTGCGACAGGGCGAGGCACCGGGGAGCTGTTTTTT

length: 14
J: TRBJ2-7
size: NA
D: TRBD1
V: TRBV27
CDR3: CASSLGQGSYEQYF
DNA: TGTGCCAGCAGTTTAGGACAGGGGTCCTACGAGCAGTACTTC

length: 13
J: TRBJ2-3
size: NA
D: TRBD2
V: TRBV20-1
CDR3: CSALGLAVDTQYF
DNA: TGCAGTGCCCTAGGACTAGCGGTCGATACGCAGTATTTT

length: 15
J: TRBJ2-7
size: NA
D: TRBD2
V: TRBV2
CDR3: CASSVETSGPYEQYF
DNA: TGTGCCAGCAGCGTTGAAACTAGCGGTCCCTACGAGCAGTACTTC

length: 13
J: TRBJ2-3
size: many
D: NA
V: TRBV7-9
CDR3: CASSLVTTDTQYF
DNA: TGTGCCAGCAGCTTAGTTACCACAGATACGCAGTATTTT

length: 17
J: TRBJ2-1
size: few
D: NA
V: TRBV15
CDR3: CATSTQGAVYSYNEQFF
DNA: TGTGCCACCAGCACCCAAGGGGCCGTATACTCCTACAATGAGCAGTTCTTC

length: 14
J: TRBJ1-1
size: NA
D: NA
V: TRBV15
CDR3: CATSRDLQSAEAFF
DNA: TGTGCCACCAGCAGAGATCTACAAAGCGCTGAAGCTTTCTTT